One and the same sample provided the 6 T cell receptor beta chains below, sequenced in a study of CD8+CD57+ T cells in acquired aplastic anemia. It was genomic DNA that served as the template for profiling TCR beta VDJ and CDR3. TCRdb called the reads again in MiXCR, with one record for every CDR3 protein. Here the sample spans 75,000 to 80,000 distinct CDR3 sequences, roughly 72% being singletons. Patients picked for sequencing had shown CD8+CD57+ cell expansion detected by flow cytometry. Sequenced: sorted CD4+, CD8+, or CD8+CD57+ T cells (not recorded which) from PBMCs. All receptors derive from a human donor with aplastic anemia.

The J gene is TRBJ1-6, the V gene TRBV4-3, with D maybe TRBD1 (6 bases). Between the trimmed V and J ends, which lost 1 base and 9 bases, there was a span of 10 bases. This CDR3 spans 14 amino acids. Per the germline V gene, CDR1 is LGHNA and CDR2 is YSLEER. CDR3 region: CASSQAGEGSPLHF. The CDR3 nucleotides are TGCGCCAGCAGCCAAGCAGGGGAGGGTTCACCCCTCCACTTT.

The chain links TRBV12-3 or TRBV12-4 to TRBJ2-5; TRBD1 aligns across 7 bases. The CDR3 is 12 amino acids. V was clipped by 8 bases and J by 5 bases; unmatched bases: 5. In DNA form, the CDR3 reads TGTGCCAGCGCACAGGGGTTGGAGACCCAGTACTTC. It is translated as CASAQGLETQYF.

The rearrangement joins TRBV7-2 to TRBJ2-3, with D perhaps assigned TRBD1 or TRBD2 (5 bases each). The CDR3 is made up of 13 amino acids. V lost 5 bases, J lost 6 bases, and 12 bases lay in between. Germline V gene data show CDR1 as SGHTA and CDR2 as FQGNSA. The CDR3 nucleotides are TGTGCCAGCAGCCTCAATTGGGGGGATACGCAGTATTTT. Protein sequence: CASSLNWGDTQYF.

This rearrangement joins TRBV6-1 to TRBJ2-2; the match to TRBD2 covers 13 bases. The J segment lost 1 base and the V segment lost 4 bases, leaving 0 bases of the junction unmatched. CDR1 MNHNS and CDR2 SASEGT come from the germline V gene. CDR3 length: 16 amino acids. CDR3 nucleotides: TGTGCCAGCAGTGGACTAGCGGGGGGGAACACCGGGGAGCTGTTTTTT. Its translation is CASSGLAGGNTGELFF.

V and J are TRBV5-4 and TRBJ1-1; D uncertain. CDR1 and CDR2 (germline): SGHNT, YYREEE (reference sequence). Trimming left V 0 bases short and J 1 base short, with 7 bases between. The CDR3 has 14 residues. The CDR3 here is CASSLAYRNTEAFF. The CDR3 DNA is TGTGCCAGCAGCTTGGCATATAGGAACACTGAAGCTTTCTTT.

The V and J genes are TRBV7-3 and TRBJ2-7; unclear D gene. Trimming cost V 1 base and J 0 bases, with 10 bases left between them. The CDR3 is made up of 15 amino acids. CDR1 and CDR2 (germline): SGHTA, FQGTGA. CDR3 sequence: CASSLMLGSSYEQYF. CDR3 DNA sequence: TGTGCCAGCAGCTTAATGTTGGGCAGCTCCTACGAGCAGTACTTC.